Each of the 4 T cell receptor beta chains below was sequenced from the same sample in a study of Tregs in tolerant kidney transplant recipients. Sequencing was performed with immunoSEQ multiplex PCR; in TCRdb, only in-frame clones are kept and a portion is missing. The sample lists approximately 82,000 clones; approximately 94% were seen once. Related graft donors supplied nonmyeloablative bone marrow transplants, and mixed chimerism was transient. The sample was CD4+ T cells from blood (PBMCs), taken 12 months after the transplant. All receptors come from a human patient who received a combined kidney and bone marrow transplant. A subset of T cells may come from the graft donor.

The V gene is TRBV7-8, the J gene TRBJ1-2; 11 bases are a match to TRBD1. Losses at the gene ends were 3 bases for V and 5 bases for J; bases not matched to a gene: 2. Germline V gene lookup returns CDR1 SGHVS and CDR2 FQNEAQ. The CDR3 extends over 14 amino acids. As DNA, the CDR3 is TGTGCCAGCAGCTTGGGACAGGGGGATTATGGCTACACCTTC. Its protein is CASSLGQGDYGYTF.

The chain combines TRBV4-3 with TRBJ1-1; D remains unclear. V dropped 4 bases and J dropped 1 base, with 13 bases sitting between them. The germline CDR1 and CDR2 sequences are LGHNA and YSLEER. This CDR3 has 15 residues. The CDR3 reads CASSRQPETNTEAFF. The CDR3 DNA sequence: TGCGCCAGCAGCCGCCAACCGGAGACGAACACTGAAGCTTTCTTT.

V is TRBV5-1 and J is TRBJ2-5; 7 bases fit TRBD1. From germline, CDR1 is SGHRS and CDR2 YFSETQ. The V gene end was trimmed by 3 bases and the J gene end by 5 bases; junction bases not matched to a gene: 7. The CDR3 consists of 14 residues. CDR3 in DNA: TGCGCCAGCAGCTATACGACAGGGTTGGAGACCCAGTACTTC. It translates to CASSYTTGLETQYF.

This clone was seen only a few times. V is TRBV6-1 and J is TRBJ2-1; 9 positions match TRBD2. Germline V gives CDR1 MNHNS, CDR2 SASEGT. The CDR3 is 14 residues long. After removal of 10 bases from V and 3 bases from J, the junction contained 7 bases not matched to a gene. CDR3: CATFSGRSYNEQFF. CDR3 coding DNA: TGTGCCACGTTTAGCGGGAGAAGCTACAATGAGCAGTTCTTC.